The 9 T cell receptor beta chains reported below all come from one sample, sequenced in a study of blood T cell repertoires in COVID-19. The data were produced by immunoSEQ multiplex PCR, yet TCRdb's version contains in-frame clones alone and is incomplete. Among about 320,000 clones listed, approximately 85% were seen once. The sequenced material came from peripheral blood. Receptors were obtained from a human donor in a cohort sampled during active COVID-19.

This clone appeared a single time. The J gene is TRBJ1-2, the V gene TRBV6-5; tentatively, D is TRBD1 (6 bases). This CDR3 has 11 amino acids. Germline V CDR1 and CDR2: MNHEY, SVGAGI. Trimming took off 11 bases at V and 8 bases at J, with 15 bases between the two ends. CDR3 nucleotide sequence: TGTGCCGTCGGTCAGGGGAGAGGCTACACCTTC. It specifies CAVGQGRGYTF.

In this sample, this clone turned up many times. The CDR3 region is CASTLAGLSYEQYF. Written as DNA, the CDR3 is TGTGCCAGCACACTAGCGGGGCTTTCCTACGAGCAGTACTTC. The chain combines TRBV2 with TRBJ2-7, with 10 bases aligning to TRBD2. From germline, CDR1 is SNHLY and CDR2 FYNNEI. V shed 7 bases and J 1 base; nucleotides not matched to a gene: 4. CDR3 length: 14 amino acids.

The CDR3: CATSRKSDTAYEQYF. CDR3 DNA sequence: TGTGCCACCAGCAGAAAATCGGACACTGCCTACGAGCAGTACTTC. The chain recombines TRBV15 with TRBJ2-7; possible D gene TRBD1, 5 bases. This CDR3 is built from 15 residues. CDR1 and CDR2 (germline): LNHNV, YYDKDF (reference sequence). V was trimmed by 2 bases and J by 2 bases, leaving 13 bases between them.

J is TRBJ1-1 and V is TRBV30, with no clear D. Germline V lookup: CDR1 GTSNPN, CDR2 SVGIG (reference sequence). The ends were cut back, 1 base at V and 5 bases at J, with 5 bases in the middle. This CDR3 comprises 11 residues. The DNA for the CDR3 is TGTGCCTGGAGTGGGCAGACTGAAGCTTTCTTT. Translating gives CAWSGQTEAFF.

J is TRBJ2-1 and V is TRBV2; D gene uncertain. Germline values: CDR1 SNHLY, CDR2 FYNNEI. The CDR3 contains 13 residues. Trimming removed 7 bases from V and 8 bases from J, with 15 bases in between. CDR3 bases: TGTGCCAGCACCCTGGGCTCCCTCGATGAGCAGTTCTTC. Translated: CASTLGSLDEQFF.

This sequence joins TRBV25-1 and TRBJ2-2; 9 nucleotides match TRBD1. The CDR3 loop spans 15 amino acids. Germline V gives CDR1 MGHDK, CDR2 SYGVNS. Trimming took 1 base from V and 6 from J; bases not matched to a gene: 3. CDR3 in DNA: TGTGCCAGCAGTGAATCGACAGGGGGGGCCGGGGAGCTGTTTTTT. This translates into CASSESTGGAGELFF.

This clone appeared a few times. The rearrangement joins TRBV4-1 to TRBJ1-2; 10 nucleotides agree with TRBD1. This CDR3 is built from 15 residues. Germline assignment: CDR1 MGHRA and CDR2 YSYEKL. The ends lost 5 bases at V and 2 bases at J; junction bases unmatched: 5. The CDR3 DNA sequence: TGCGCCAGCAGCACGGGACAGGGGACGAACTATGGCTACACCTTC. Translating it yields CASSTGQGTNYGYTF.

V usage is TRBV6-5 and J usage is TRBJ1-5; 8 positions match TRBD1. The germline V gene has CDR1 MNHEY and CDR2 SVGAGI. The length of the CDR3 is 14 residues. V lost 4 bases and J lost 5; bases outside the gene matches: 4. The CDR3 bases are TGTGCCAGCAGTTCCAGGGGGCTATATCAGCCCCAGCATTTT. Residues: CASSSRGLYQPQHF.

The chain couples TRBV6-1 to TRBJ2-7; no firm D call. The germline gives CDR1 MNHNS, CDR2 SASEGT. The CDR3 contains 15 residues. The V end was cut by 0 bases, the J end by 6 bases, with 15 bases between. The CDR3 nucleotides read TGTGCCAGCAGTGAAGCTAACCCCAGGTTGGGCGAGCAGTACTTC. Its protein product is CASSEANPRLGEQYF.